This T cell receptor beta chain was documented in a study of identical twins (dated by TCRdb to the mid-2010s). Regarding the study in general: To test whether fetal clonotypes persist, the study used deep sequencing on TCR alpha and beta repertoires from monozygotic twins, unrelated adults of various ages, and cord blood. To rule out contamination, the twin experiments were replicated at different times with different library preparation protocols.

General findings and caveats noted by the study authors: In monozygotic twins, out-of-frame TCR alpha sharing was systematically underestimated by recombination models, although the models agreed with sharing between unrelated individuals. Abundant cord blood beta clonotypes had fewer insertions, young adult naive repertoires showed a similar but weaker trend, and memory repertoires showed no such trend. Zero-insertion analyses could be partly confounded by invariant T cells such as MAIT and iNKT, although diverse VJ usage argued against such confounding for most clonotypes. Because the same donors could not be followed over many years, the conclusions relied on cross-sectional statistical analysis. In beta out-of-frame sequences, excess twin sharing was weaker, because having fewer shared sequences lowered the signal-to-noise ratio. Compared with coincidental sharing between unrelated individuals, out-of-frame TCR alpha sequences shared between twins showed an excess of sequences with low generation probability.

Every donor was a healthy Caucasian. The study also sequenced three unrelated non-twin adults: a male aged 18 to 30, a male aged 50 to 60 and a female aged 50 to 60. Miltenyi CD45RO+ enrichment and human naive T-cell isolation kits were used to isolate memory (CD45RO+) and naive T cells from PBMC. Ends trimmed: V by 1 base, J by 7 bases; bases unmatched to a gene: 13. The CDR3 sequence holds 17 residues, the cysteine and phenylalanine included. The kept DNA is CDR3 alone, 51 bases in frame from the first base. In the germline V gene (reference sequence), CDR1 corresponds to DFQATT and CDR2 to SNEGSKA. The library was built by means of 5' RACE. Instrument used: Illumina HiSeq 2000. Template switching introduced a universal primer binding site; the final cDNA contained a unique molecular identifier, enabling accurate counting of TCR cDNA molecules. Specific primers in the conserved constant-segment region were used to synthesize first-strand cDNA for the TCR alpha and beta chains. Each cDNA library was double barcoded, with a SMART-Mk sample barcode plus Illumina barcodes, to control for contamination. TruSeq adapter sequences along with Illumina sample barcodes were introduced in two successive PCR steps. TCR alpha and beta cDNA libraries were sequenced on the Illumina HiSeq platform with custom primers. As for the original processing: Raw reads were processed with MiGEC to extract unique molecular identifiers, and MiXCR was used to determine CDR3 positions. Recombination models were inferred per individual with the repgenHMM and IGoR tools using an EM algorithm. Shared clonotype analysis was performed with the tcR package in R, normalizing sharing by the product of cloneset sizes. To study raw recombination free of thymic and clonal selection effects, out-of-frame nonproductive sequences were analyzed. TCRdb reanalyzed the raw reads on its own, using fastp at Q25 for trimming and MiXCR for clone calling, and kept in-frame beta chains. Under each unique CDR3 protein, matching rows form one entry showing the most common genes and DNA. These V and J calls derive from TCRdb rather than the authors' analysis. The sample table shows approximately 700,000 distinct CDR3 sequences, and 5.5% to 7.5% are seen once. The top ten clones comprise about 1.8% of the sample.

With respect to this clonotype: Its antigen is not yet known. Qualities for individual bases were not recorded, and no much larger clone is one base off.

This chain is built from TRBV20-1 and TRBJ1-6, with 7 bases in between that match TRBD1. The receptor's source is a man between 18 and 35 years old in good health. Input material: naive T cells sorted from blood. The cell subset or site tag for this specimen amounts to: cells isolated with a human naive T-cell isolation kit. Here is the DNA: TGCAGTGCTAGAGGGTCCCCGTACCAGGGGGAGAATTCACCCCTCCACTTT. This yields the protein CSARGSPYQGENSPLHF.